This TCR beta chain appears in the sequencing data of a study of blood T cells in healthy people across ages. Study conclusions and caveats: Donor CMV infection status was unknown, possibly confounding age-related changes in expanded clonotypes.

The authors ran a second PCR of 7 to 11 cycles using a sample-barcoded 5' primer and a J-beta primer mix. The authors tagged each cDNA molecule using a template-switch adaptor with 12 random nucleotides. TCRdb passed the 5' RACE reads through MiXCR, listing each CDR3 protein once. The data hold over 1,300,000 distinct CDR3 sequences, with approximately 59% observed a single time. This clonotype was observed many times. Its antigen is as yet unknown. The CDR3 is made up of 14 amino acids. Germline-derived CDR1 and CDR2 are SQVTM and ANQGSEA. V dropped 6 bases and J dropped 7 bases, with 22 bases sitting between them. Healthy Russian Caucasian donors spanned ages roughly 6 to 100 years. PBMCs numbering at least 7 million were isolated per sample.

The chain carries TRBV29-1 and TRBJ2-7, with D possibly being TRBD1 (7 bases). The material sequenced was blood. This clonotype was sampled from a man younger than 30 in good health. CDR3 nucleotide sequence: TGCAGCGTCCTTCCTCCTACAGGGGCGGGGGAGCAGTACTTC. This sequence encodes CSVLPPTGAGEQYF.